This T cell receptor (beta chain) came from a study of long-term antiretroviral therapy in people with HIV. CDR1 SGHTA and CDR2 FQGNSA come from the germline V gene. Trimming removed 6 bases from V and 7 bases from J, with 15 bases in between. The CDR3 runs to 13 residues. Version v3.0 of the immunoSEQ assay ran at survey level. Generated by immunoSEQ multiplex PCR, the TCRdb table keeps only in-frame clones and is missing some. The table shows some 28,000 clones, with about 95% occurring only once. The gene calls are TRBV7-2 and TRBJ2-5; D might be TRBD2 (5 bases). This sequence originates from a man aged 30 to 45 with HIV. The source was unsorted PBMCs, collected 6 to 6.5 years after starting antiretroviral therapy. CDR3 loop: CASSSSSSGTQYF. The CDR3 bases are TGTGCCAGCAGTTCATCGTCCAGCGGGACCCAGTACTTC.